This T cell receptor beta chain was sequenced during a study of cytotoxic CD8 clonotypes in ibrutinib-treated CLL. Study context: Across the patients, some eleven were relapsed/refractory, roughly 14 treatment-naive and 17 to 18 IGHV unmutated.

Clones were sequenced by immunoSEQ multiplex PCR, and TCRdb holds only the in-frame ones, with some missing. The table lists about 160,000 clones, 70% to 90% of them singletons. CDR3 length equals 14 residues. Trimming cost V 3 bases and J 3 bases, with 12 bases left between them. Germline-derived CDR1 and CDR2 are MGHDK and SYGVNS. The rearrangement uses TRBV25-1 and TRBJ2-7; possible D gene TRBD2, 5 bases. The source is a human donor with chronic lymphocytic leukemia. This material consisted of PBMCs, taken at disease progression, from a patient treated with ibrutinib. This CDR3 reads CASSDYGRVYEQYF. As DNA, the CDR3 is TGTGCCAGCAGTGATTATGGGAGAGTCTACGAGCAGTACTTC.